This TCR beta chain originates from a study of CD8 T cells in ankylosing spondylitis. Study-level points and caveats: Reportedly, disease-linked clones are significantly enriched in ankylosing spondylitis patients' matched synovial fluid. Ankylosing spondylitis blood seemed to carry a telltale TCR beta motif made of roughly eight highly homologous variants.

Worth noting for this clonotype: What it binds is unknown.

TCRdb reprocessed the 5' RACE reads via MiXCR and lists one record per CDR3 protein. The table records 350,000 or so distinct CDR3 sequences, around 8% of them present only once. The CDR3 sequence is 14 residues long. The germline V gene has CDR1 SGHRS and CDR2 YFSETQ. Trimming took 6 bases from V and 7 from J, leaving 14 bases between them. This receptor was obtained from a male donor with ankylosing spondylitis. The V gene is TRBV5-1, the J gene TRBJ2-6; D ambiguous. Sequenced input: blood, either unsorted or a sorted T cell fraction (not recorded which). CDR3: CASKWDSAANVLTF. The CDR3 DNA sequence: TGCGCCAGCAAGTGGGATTCAGCAGCCAACGTCCTGACTTTC.